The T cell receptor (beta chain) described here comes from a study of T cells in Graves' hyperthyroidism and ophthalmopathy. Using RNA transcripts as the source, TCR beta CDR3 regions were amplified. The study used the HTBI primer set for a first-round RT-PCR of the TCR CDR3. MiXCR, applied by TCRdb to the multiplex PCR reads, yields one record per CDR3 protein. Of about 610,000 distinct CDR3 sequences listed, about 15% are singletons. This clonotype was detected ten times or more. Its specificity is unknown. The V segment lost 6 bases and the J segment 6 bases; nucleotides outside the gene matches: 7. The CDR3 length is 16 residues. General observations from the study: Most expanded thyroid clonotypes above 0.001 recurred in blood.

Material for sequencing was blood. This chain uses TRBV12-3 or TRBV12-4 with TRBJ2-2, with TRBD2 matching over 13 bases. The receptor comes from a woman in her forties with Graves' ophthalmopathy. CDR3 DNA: TGTGCCAGCAGACCCGGGACTAGCGGGGATGCCGGGGAGCTGTTTTTT. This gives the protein CASRPGTSGDAGELFF.